This T cell receptor beta chain derives from a study of radiotherapy plus CTLA-4 blockade in lung cancer. Findings and limits, study-wide: The best predictor of response was reported to be early blood T cell clone dynamics, with interferon-beta. Some TCR clones had been derived from tumors. These clones expanded in peripheral blood after radiotherapy plus ipilimumab.

CDR1 and CDR2 (germline): MNHEY, SMNVEV (reference sequence). Trimming took off 6 bases at V and 4 bases at J, with 12 bases between the two ends. The CDR3 has 13 residues. As to this clone: Antigen: not known.

Generated by immunoSEQ multiplex PCR, the TCRdb table keeps only in-frame clones and is missing some. This table holds some 50,000 clones, approximately 79% found once. This sequence originates from a human donor with non-small cell lung cancer who had a partial response to radiotherapy plus ipilimumab. The chain uses TRBV27 and TRBJ1-2; tentatively, D is TRBD1 (6 bases). The source was peripheral blood, collected from a patient treated with radiotherapy plus ipilimumab. The CDR3 DNA sequence: TGTGCCAGCAGAACAGGGTCCGCCTATGGCTACACCTTC. Amino acids: CASRTGSAYGYTF.